The T cell receptor (beta chain) under discussion was sequenced for a study of shared clonotypes between healthy human individuals. Overall study context: With ages of 18 to 49, the donors were a couple of women and a few men. Plates per donor: three CD4 naive, three CD4 memory, two CD8 naive, one CD8 memory.

The junction had 13 bases not matched to a gene; V was cut back by 8 bases and J by 4 bases. The CDR3 is 15 residues long. In germline, CDR1 is SQVTM, CDR2 ANQGSEA. Assay: immunoSEQ multiplex PCR; the TCRdb copy retains only in-frame clones and omits some. This repertoire shows millions of clones, approximately 93% found once; its top ten account for about 0.41%. The sequenced sample consisted of naive CD4+ T cells from PBMCs. Subset in this sample: CD45RA+ positively selected. This clonotype originated in a man in his late teens or twenties in good health. Some clones in this sample may be carry-over from other donors' samples. J is TRBJ2-1 and V is TRBV29-1; 8 bases fit TRBD2. In DNA form, the CDR3 reads TGCAGCCACATGGACCACGGGAGGGGTTACAATGAGCAGTTCTTC. Translating gives CSHMDHGRGYNEQFF.